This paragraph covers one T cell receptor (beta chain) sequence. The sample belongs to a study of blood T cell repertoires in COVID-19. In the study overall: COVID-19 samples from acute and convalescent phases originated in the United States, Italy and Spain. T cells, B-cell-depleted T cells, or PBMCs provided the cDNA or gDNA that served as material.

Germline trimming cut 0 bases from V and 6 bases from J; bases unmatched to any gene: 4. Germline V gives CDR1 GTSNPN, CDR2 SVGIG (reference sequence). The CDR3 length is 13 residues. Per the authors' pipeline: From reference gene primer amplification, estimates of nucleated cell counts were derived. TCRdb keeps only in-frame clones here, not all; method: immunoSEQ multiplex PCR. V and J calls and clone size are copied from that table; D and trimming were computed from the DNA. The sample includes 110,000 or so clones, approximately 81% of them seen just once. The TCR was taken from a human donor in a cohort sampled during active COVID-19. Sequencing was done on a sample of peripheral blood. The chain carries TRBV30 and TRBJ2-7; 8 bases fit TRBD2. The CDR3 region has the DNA TGTGCCTGGAGTGTGGGGACTAGGAGCGAGCAGTACTTC. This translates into CAWSVGTRSEQYF.